This T cell receptor beta chain was obtained from a study of vaccination and CD4 T cells after COVID-19. Looking at the study overall: The interval from dose two to post-vaccine sampling had a median of 72 days, and it ranged from 14 to 241. Investigators stimulated cells with overlapping spike peptides drawn from SARS-CoV-2, HCoV-NL63, HCoV-OC43 and HCoV-229E. Control cultures used a CEFX viral epitope pool, an HIV-1 Nef peptide pool, or no peptide.

This clonotype has only a few counts. Its antigen is unidentified. The CDR3 runs to 16 residues. V was shortened by 0 bases and J by 4 bases, with 18 bases between the two germline ends. Germline-derived CDR1 and CDR2 are SQVTM and ANQGSEA. Treatment of the sample: approximately 11-day PBMC culture with coronavirus spike peptide pools or control peptides (ViraFEST assay). The positive PCR dates, which preceded the US Alpha, Beta and Delta variants, fell between March and December 2020. Cultured CD4+ T cell DNA was sequenced using the Oncomine TCR Beta short-read assay. TCRdb passed the PCR reads through MiXCR, listing each CDR3 protein once. The data hold roughly 15,000 distinct CDR3 sequences, with approximately 49% observed a single time.

The chain couples TRBV29-1 to TRBJ1-2, with D tentatively TRBD1 (6 bases). The specimen was CD4+ T cells from blood, cultured in vitro. This TCR derives from a human donor who had recovered from COVID-19. CDR3 sequence reads: CSVEDSRGTVSYGYTF. CDR3 in DNA: TGCAGCGTTGAAGATTCGAGGGGGACTGTTAGCTATGGCTACACCTTC.